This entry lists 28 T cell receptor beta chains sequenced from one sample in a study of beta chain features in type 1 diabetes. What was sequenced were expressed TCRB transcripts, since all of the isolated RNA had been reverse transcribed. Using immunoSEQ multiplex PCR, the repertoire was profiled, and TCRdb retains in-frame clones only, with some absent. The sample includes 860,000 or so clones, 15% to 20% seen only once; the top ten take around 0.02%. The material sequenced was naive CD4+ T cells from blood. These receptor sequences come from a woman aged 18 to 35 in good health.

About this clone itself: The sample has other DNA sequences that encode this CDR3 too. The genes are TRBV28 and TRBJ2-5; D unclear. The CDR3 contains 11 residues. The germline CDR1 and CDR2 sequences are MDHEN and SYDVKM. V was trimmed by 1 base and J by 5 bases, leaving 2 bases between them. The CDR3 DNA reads TGTGCCAGCAGTTTATTTGAGACCCAGTACTTC. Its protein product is CASSLFETQYF.

The CDR3 loop is CSVGYGNTGELFF. DNA of the CDR3: TGCAGCGTTGGATACGGGAACACCGGGGAGCTGTTTTTT. This chain uses TRBV29-1 with TRBJ2-2; D not resolved. The CDR3 sequence is 13 residues long. The V end was cut by 4 bases, the J end by 1 base, with 7 bases between. Per germline, CDR1 SQVTM and CDR2 ANQGSEA.

CDR3 amino acids: CASSPQGLLTDTQYF. In DNA form, the CDR3 reads TGTGCCAGCAGTCCACAGGGATTACTCACAGATACGCAGTATTTT. The rearrangement joins TRBV28 to TRBJ2-3; D might be TRBD1 (6 bases). CDR1 and CDR2 (germline): MDHEN, SYDVKM. Trimming took 5 bases from V and 2 from J, leaving 14 bases between them. The CDR3 is made up of 15 amino acids.

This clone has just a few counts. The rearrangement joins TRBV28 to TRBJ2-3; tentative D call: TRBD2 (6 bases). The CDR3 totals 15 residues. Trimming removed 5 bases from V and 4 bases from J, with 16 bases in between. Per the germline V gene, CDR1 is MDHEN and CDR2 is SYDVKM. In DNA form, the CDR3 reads TGTGCCAGCAGTCCACCGGGAGCGTTCGCAGATACGCAGTATTTT. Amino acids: CASSPPGAFADTQYF. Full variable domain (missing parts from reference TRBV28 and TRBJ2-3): DVKVTQSSRYLVKRTGEKVFLECVQDMDHENMFWYRQDPGLGLRLIYFSYDVKMKEKGDIPEGYSVSREKKERFSLILESASTNQTSMYLCASSPPGAFADTQYFGPGTRLTVL.

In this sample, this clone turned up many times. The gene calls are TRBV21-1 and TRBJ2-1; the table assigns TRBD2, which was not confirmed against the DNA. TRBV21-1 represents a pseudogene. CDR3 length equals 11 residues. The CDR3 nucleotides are TGTGCCAGCATTAAAGCGGGAGGCGAGTTCTTC. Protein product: CASIKAGGEFF.

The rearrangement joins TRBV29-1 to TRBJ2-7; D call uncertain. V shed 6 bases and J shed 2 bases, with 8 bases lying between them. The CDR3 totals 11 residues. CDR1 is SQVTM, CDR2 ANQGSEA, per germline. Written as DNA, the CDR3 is TGCAGCGTGTCGACCCCCTACGAGCAGTACTTC. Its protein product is CSVSTPYEQYF.

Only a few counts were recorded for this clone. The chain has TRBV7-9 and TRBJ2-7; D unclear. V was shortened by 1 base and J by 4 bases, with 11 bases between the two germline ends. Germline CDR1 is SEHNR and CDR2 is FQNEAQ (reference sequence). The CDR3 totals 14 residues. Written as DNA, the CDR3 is TGTGCCAGCAGCTTAGGTGGCAGGAATTACGAGCAGTACTTC. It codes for CASSLGGRNYEQYF.

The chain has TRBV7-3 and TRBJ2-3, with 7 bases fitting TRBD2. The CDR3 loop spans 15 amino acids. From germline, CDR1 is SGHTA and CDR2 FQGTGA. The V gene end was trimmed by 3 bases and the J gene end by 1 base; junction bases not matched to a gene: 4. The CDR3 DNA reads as TGTGCCAGCAGCTTCTTGGCGGGGGGCACAGATACGCAGTATTTT. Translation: CASSFLAGGTDTQYF.

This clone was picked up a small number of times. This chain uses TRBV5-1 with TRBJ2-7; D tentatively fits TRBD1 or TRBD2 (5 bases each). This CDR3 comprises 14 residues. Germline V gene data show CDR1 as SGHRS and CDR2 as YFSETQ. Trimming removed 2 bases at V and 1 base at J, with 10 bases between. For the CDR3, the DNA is TGCGCCAGCAGCTTCGGGACCTTATCCTACGAGCAGTACTTC. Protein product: CASSFGTLSYEQYF.

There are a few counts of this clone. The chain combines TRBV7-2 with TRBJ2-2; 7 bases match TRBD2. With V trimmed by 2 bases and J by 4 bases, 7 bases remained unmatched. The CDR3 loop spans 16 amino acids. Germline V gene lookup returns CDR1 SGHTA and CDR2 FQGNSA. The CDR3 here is CASSLRGSGFTGELFF. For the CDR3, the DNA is TGTGCCAGCAGCTTACGGGGTAGCGGGTTCACCGGGGAGCTGTTTTTT.

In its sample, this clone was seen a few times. The DNA for the CDR3 is TGTGCCAGCAGTGTAGGACAGGGCTTTGAAAAACTGTTTTTT. Translation: CASSVGQGFEKLFF. The V and J genes are TRBV25-1 and TRBJ1-4, with 8 bases identical to TRBD1. Germline CDR1 reads MGHDK; CDR2 reads SYGVNS. The CDR3 is made up of 14 amino acids. V was pared by 4 bases and J by 7 bases, with 5 bases of the junction left unmatched.

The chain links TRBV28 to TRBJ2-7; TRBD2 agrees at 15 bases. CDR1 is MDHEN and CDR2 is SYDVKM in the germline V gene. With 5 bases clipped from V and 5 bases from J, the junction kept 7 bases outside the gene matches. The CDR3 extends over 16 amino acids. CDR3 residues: CASSSPGLAGGNEQYF. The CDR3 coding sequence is TGTGCCAGCAGTAGCCCGGGACTAGCGGGAGGTAACGAGCAGTACTTC.

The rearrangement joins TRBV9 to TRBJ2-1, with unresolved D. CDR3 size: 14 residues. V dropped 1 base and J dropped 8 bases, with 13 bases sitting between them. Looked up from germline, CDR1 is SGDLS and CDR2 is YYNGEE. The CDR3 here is CASSVWQVGDEQFF. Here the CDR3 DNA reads TGTGCCAGCAGCGTATGGCAGGTTGGGGATGAGCAGTTCTTC.

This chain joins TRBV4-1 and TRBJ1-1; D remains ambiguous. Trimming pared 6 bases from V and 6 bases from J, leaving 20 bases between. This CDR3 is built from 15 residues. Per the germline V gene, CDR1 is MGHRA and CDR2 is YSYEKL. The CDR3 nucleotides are TGCGCCAGCAGACTCGCTCGATCGGGCGGTCCTGAAGCTTTCTTT. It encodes CASRLARSGGPEAFF.

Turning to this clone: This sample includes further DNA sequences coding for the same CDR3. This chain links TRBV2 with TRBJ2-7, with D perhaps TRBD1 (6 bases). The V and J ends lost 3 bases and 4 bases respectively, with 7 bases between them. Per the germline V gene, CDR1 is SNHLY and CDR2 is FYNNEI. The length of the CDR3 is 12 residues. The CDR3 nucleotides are TGTGCCAGCAGTGAGCAGGGGTACGAGCAGTACTTC. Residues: CASSEQGYEQYF.

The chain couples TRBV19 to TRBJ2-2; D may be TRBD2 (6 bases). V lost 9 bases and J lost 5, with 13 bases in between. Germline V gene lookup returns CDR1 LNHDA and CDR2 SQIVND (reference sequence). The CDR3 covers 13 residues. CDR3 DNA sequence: TGTGCCAGCCGGCCGGGGGTTACCGGGGAGCTGTTTTTT. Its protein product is CASRPGVTGELFF.

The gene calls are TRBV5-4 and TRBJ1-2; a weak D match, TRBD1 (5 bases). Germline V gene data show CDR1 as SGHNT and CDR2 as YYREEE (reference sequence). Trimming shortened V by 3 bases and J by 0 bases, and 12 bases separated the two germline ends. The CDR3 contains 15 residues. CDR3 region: CASSSPGTANYGYTF. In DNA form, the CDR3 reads TGTGCCAGCAGCTCCCCCGGGACGGCTAACTATGGCTACACCTTC.

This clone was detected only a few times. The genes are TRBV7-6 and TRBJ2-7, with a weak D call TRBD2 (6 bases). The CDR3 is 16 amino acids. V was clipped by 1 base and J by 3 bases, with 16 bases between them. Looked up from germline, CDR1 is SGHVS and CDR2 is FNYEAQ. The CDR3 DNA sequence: TGTGCCAGCAGCTTAGAAAGACCGGGACTTAACTACGAGCAGTACTTC. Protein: CASSLERPGLNYEQYF.

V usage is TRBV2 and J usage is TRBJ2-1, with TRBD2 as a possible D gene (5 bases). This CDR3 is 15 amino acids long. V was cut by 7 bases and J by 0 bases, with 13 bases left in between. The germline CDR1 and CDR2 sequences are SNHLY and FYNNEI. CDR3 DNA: TGTGCCAGCAACCCGAGCGGAAGCTCCTACAATGAGCAGTTCTTC. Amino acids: CASNPSGSSYNEQFF.

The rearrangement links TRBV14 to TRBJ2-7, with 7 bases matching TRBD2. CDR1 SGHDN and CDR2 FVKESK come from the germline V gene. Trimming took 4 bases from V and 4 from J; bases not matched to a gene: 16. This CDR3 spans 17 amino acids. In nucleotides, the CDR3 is TGTGCCAGCAGCCGCGAGTTTGTTCGCGGGAGAGGGTACGAGCAGTACTTC. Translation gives CASSREFVRGRGYEQYF.

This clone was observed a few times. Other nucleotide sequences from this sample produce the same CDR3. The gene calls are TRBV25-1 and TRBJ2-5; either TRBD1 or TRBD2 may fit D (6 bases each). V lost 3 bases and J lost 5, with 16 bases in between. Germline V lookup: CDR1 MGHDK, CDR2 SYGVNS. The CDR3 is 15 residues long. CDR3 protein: CASSEPLGGAETQYF. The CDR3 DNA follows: TGTGCCAGCAGTGAGCCCCTCGGGGGCGCGGAGACCCAGTACTTC.

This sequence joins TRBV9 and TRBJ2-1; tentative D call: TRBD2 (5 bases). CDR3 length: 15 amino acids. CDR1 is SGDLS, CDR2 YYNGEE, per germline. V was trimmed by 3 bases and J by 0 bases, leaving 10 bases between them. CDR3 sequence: CASSGLTSSYNEQFF. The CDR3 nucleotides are TGTGCCAGCAGCGGACTAACGAGCTCCTACAATGAGCAGTTCTTC.

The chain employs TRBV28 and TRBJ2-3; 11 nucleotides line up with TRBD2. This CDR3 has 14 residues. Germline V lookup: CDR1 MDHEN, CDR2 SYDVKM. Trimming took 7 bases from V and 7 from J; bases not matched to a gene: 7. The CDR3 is CASTPASGGNTQYF. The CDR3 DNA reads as TGTGCCAGCACCCCGGCTAGCGGGGGGAATACGCAGTATTTT. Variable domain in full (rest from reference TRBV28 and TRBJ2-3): DVKVTQSSRYLVKRTGEKVFLECVQDMDHENMFWYRQDPGLGLRLIYFSYDVKMKEKGDIPEGYSVSREKKERFSLILESASTNQTSMYLCASTPASGGNTQYFGPGTRLTVL.

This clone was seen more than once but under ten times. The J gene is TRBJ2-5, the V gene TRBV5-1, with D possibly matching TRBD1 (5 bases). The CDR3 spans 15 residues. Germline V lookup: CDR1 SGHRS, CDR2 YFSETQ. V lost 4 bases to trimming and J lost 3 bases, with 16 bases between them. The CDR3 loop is CASSRGPPGKETQYF. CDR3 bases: TGCGCCAGCAGCAGGGGTCCACCTGGCAAAGAGACCCAGTACTTC.

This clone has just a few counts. In DNA, the CDR3 is TGTGCCAGCAGTTTTCGGGAGCTCACCGGGGAGCTGTTTTTT. Its translation: CASSFRELTGELFF. The genes are TRBV27 and TRBJ2-2, with D tentatively TRBD2 (6 bases). V dropped 3 bases and J dropped 4 bases, with 9 bases sitting between them. This CDR3 has 14 residues. CDR1 MNHEY and CDR2 SMNVEV come from the germline V gene (reference sequence).

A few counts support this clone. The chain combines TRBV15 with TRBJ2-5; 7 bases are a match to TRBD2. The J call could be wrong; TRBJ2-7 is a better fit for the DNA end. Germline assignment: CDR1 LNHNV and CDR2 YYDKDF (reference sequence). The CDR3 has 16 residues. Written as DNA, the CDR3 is TGTGCCACCAGCAGAGGAGGCGGGAGCACTTCCTACGAGCAGTACTTC. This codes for CATSRGGGSTSYEQYF.

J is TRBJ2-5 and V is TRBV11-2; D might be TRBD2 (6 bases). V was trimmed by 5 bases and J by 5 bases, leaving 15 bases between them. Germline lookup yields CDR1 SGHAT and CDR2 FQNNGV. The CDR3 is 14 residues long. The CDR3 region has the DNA TGTGCCAGCAGCGTGGCCGGGAGTGGGGAGACCCAGTACTTC. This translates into CASSVAGSGETQYF.

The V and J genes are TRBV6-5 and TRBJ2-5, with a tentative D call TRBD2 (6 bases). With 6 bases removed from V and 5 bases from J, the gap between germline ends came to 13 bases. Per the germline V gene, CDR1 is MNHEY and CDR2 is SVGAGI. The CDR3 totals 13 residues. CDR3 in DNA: TGTGCCAGCAGGACATCTGGGGGGGAGACCCAGTACTTC. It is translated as CASRTSGGETQYF.